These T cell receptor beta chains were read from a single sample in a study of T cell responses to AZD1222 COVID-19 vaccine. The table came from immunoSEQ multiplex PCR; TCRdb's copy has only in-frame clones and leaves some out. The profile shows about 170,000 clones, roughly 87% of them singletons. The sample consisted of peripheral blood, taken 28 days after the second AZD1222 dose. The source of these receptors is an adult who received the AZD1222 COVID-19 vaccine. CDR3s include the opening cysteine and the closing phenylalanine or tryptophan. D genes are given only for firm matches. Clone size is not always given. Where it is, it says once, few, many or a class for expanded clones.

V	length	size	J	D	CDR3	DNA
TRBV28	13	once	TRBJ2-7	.	CASSLATGQSPYF	TGTGCCAGCAGCTTGGCGACAGGTCAGAGTCCCTACTTC
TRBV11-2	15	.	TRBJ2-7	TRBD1	CASSLTDRGIYEQYF	TGTGCCAGCAGCTTAACGGACAGGGGAATCTACGAGCAGTACTTC
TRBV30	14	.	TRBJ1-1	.	CACHSDGWNTEAFF	TGTGCCTGTCACTCGGACGGTTGGAACACTGAAGCTTTCTTT
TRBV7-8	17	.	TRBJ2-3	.	CASQGVQTYTSTDTQYF	TGTGCCAGCCAAGGGGTCCAGACCTATACTAGCACAGATACGCAGTATTTT
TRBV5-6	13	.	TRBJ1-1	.	CASSFFQNTEAFF	TGTGCCAGCAGCTTTTTCCAGAACACTGAAGCTTTCTTT
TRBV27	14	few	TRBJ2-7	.	CASSSGTPLSEQYF	TGTGCCAGCAGTTCCGGGACGCCCTTGAGCGAGCAGTACTTC
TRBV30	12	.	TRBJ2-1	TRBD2	CAWSRGGWEQFF	TGTGCCTGGAGCCGGGGGGGATGGGAGCAGTTCTTC
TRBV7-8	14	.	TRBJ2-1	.	CASSRSLLYNEQFF	TGTGCCAGCTCCCGGAGCCTTCTCTACAATGAGCAGTTCTTC
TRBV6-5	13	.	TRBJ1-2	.	CASRSDSNYGYTF	TGTGCCAGCAGGTCGGACAGCAACTATGGCTACACCTTC
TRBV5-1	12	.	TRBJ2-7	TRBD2	CASSWGGSEQYF	TGCGCCAGCAGCTGGGGGGGATCCGAGCAGTACTTC
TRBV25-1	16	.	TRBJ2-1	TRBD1	CASSEYFGTDNNEQFF	TGTGCCAGCAGTGAATATTTCGGGACAGATAACAATGAGCAGTTCTTC
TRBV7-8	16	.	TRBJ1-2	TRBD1	CASSQRALTGVGGYTF	TGTGCCAGCAGCCAACGCGCCCTAACAGGGGTTGGGGGCTACACCTTC
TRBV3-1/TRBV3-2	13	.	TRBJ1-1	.	CASSQQFGPEAFF	TGTGCCAGCAGCCAACAATTCGGACCTGAAGCTTTCTTT
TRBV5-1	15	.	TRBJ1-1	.	CASQASTGSRAEAFF	TGCGCCAGCCAAGCTAGCACAGGGTCTAGGGCTGAAGCTTTCTTT
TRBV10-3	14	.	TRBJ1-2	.	CAISESELNYGYTF	TGTGCCATCAGTGAGTCCGAACTGAACTATGGCTACACCTTC
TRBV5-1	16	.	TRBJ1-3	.	CASSFGNSFSGNTIYF	TGCGCCAGCAGCTTCGGTAACAGCTTCTCTGGAAACACCATATATTTT
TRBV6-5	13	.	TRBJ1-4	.	CASGVRAGEKLFF	TGTGCCAGTGGGGTGAGGGCTGGTGAAAAACTGTTTTTT
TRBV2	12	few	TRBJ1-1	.	CASSESTYEAFF	TGTGCCAGCAGTGAGTCTACATATGAAGCTTTCTTT
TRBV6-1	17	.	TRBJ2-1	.	CASSEFFDRVEGNEQFF	TGTGCCAGCAGTGAATTCTTTGACAGGGTGGAGGGGAATGAGCAGTTCTTC
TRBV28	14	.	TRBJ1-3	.	CASTGLRWGNTIYF	TGTGCCAGCACAGGGCTCAGATGGGGAAACACCATATATTTT
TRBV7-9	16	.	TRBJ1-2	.	CASSSRGGGGNYGYTF	TGTGCCAGCAGCTCCCGCGGCGGGGGAGGAAACTATGGCTACACCTTC
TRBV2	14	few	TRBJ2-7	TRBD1	CASMGPTGGAEQYF	TGTGCCAGCATGGGCCCAACAGGGGGCGCGGAGCAGTACTTC
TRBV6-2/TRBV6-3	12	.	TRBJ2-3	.	CASSLDVNTQYF	TGTGCCAGCAGCCTGGACGTGAATACGCAGTATTTT
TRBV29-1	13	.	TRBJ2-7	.	CSVEAPNINVQYF	TGCAGCGTTGAAGCCCCGAACATTAACGTGCAGTACTTC
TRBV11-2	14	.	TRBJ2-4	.	CASSLDRGLYIQYF	TGTGCCAGCAGCTTAGACCGCGGTCTGTACATTCAGTACTTC
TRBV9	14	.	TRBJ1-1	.	CASSVGGGGTEAFF	TGTGCCAGCAGCGTAGGAGGGGGAGGGACTGAAGCTTTCTTT
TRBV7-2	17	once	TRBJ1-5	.	CASSLEVWGRGNQPQHF	TGTGCCAGCAGCTTAGAGGTTTGGGGCCGGGGGAATCAGCCCCAGCATTTT
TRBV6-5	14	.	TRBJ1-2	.	CASSYSGTPYGYTF	TGTGCCAGCAGTTACTCCGGGACACCCTATGGCTACACCTTC
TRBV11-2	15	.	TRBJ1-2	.	CASSLDRALLWGYTF	TGTGCCAGCAGCTTAGATAGGGCATTGCTATGGGGCTACACCTTC
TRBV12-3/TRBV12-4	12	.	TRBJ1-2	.	CASSQLRYGYTF	TGTGCCAGCAGTCAACTCCGGTATGGCTACACCTTC
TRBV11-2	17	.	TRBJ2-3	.	CASSLVGALRKTDTQYF	TGTGCCAGCAGCTTAGTGGGGGCGCTCAGAAAGACAGATACGCAGTATTTT
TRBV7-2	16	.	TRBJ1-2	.	CASLLVTAGTSGGYTF	TGTGCCAGCCTCTTAGTGACGGCAGGGACGTCCGGGGGCTACACCTTC
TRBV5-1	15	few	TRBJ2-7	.	CASSPGDSSPYEQYF	TGCGCCAGCAGCCCGGGGGACAGTTCACCCTACGAGCAGTACTTC
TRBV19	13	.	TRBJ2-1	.	CASRTGRHDEQFF	TGTGCCAGTCGAACGGGGAGACACGATGAGCAGTTCTTC
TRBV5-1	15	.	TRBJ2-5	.	CASRAFSRGQETQYF	TGCGCCAGCCGGGCGTTTTCGCGGGGTCAAGAGACCCAGTACTTC